This entry lists 29 T cell receptor beta chains sequenced from one sample in a study of T cells in Graves' hyperthyroidism and ophthalmopathy. The source material, RNA transcripts, was used to amplify TCR beta CDR3 regions. HTBI primers were the set used in a first-round RT-PCR of the TCR CDR3. MiXCR, applied by TCRdb to the multiplex PCR reads, yields one record per CDR3 protein. The sample lists roughly 650,000 distinct CDR3 sequences, approximately 15% seen once, with roughly 3% in the top ten. Sequencing was carried out using blood. Every receptor here comes from a woman in her thirties or forties with Graves' ophthalmopathy.

The rearrangement links TRBV5-6 to TRBJ2-1; 11 nucleotides match TRBD2. The CDR3 contains 19 residues. The V and J ends lost 8 bases and 0 bases, in that order; junction bases with no gene match: 16. The germline V gene has CDR1 SGHDT and CDR2 YYEEEE. The CDR3 DNA is TGTGCCAGTAGTACTCCCGGGACTAGCGGAGTGAGCTCCTACAATGAGCAGTTCTTC. Translating gives CASSTPGTSGVSSYNEQFF.

This clonotype showed up many times. The chain links TRBV11-2 to TRBJ2-1; TRBD2 agrees at 8 bases. CDR1 and CDR2 from the germline V gene are SGHAT and FQNNGV. CDR3 length: 15 residues. The V gene end was trimmed by 0 bases and the J gene end by 2 bases; junction bases not matched to a gene: 0. CDR3 coding DNA: TGTGCCAGCAGCTTAGAGCGGGGGGCCTACAATGAGCAGTTCTTC. Translating gives CASSLERGAYNEQFF.

This clonotype occurred many times. The rearrangement uses TRBV5-1 and TRBJ2-1, with D unresolved. V was shortened by 3 bases and J by 0 bases, with 10 bases between the two germline ends. Germline V gene sequence: CDR1 SGHRS, CDR2 YFSETQ. CDR3 size: 15 residues. The chain's CDR3 is CASSSGRSSYNEQFF. The CDR3 nucleotides read TGCGCCAGCAGCTCTGGACGCAGCTCCTACAATGAGCAGTTCTTC. Using reference TRBV5-1 and TRBJ2-1 for the parts outside the CDR3, the full variable domain is KAGVTQTPRYLIKTRGQQVTLSCSPISGHRSVSWYQQTPGQGLQFLFEYFSETQRNKGNFPGRFSGRQFSNSRSEMNVSTLELGDSALYLCASSSGRSSYNEQFFGPGTRLTVL.

In this sample, this clonotype turned up many times. The rearrangement links TRBV28 to TRBJ2-4; D is uncertain. Germline V gives CDR1 MDHEN, CDR2 SYDVKM. The CDR3 totals 13 residues. Trimming pared 5 bases from V and 6 bases from J, leaving 11 bases between. The CDR3 is CASSPHTGNIQYF. In DNA form, the CDR3 reads TGTGCCAGCAGTCCACATACCGGAAACATTCAGTACTTC.

In its sample, this clonotype was seen a few times. The chain links TRBV6-6 to TRBJ1-1; the D gene is possibly TRBD1 (6 bases). With 2 bases removed from V and 9 bases from J, the gap between germline ends came to 16 bases. Germline V gene sequence: CDR1 MNHNY, CDR2 SVGAGI (reference sequence). The CDR3 has 14 residues. CDR3 bases: TGTGCCAGCAGTTACGGGACACTCAACCCTAAAGCTTTCTTT. It is translated as CASSYGTLNPKAFF.

This clonotype was observed many times. CDR3 residues: CASSLEGQGYNEQFF. In nucleotides, the CDR3 is TGTGCCAGCAGTTTAGAGGGACAGGGTTACAATGAGCAGTTCTTC. This sequence joins TRBV27 and TRBJ2-1, with TRBD1 identical over 9 bases. Trimming cost V 2 bases and J 4 bases; bases outside gene matches: 3. Germline CDR1 is MNHEY and CDR2 is SMNVEV (reference sequence). The CDR3 totals 15 residues.

This clonotype was seen more than once but under ten times. The chain has TRBV27 and TRBJ1-5; the D gene is possibly TRBD1 (5 bases). Germline assignment: CDR1 MNHEY and CDR2 SMNVEV (reference sequence). The length of the CDR3 is 16 residues. Trimming pared 0 bases from V and 11 bases from J, leaving 20 bases between. The CDR3 loop reads CASSLSPPTVVVAQHF. The CDR3 nucleotides are TGTGCCAGCAGTTTATCCCCCCCGACAGTTGTAGTGGCCCAGCATTTT.

The rearrangement links TRBV20-1 to TRBJ2-1; D possibly corresponds to TRBD1 (5 bases). This CDR3 contains 14 residues. V was trimmed by 0 bases and J by 9 bases, leaving 15 bases between them. The germline gives CDR1 DFQATT, CDR2 SNEGSKA (reference sequence). The CDR3, as DNA: TGCAGTGCTAGAGATCTTTACCAGGGCGGTGAGCAGTTCTTC. It yields the protein CSARDLYQGGEQFF.

This clonotype showed up just a few times. V gene TRBV7-9 combines with J gene TRBJ2-3; TRBD1 agrees at 7 bases. The CDR3 runs 14 residues. Trimming at V came to 5 bases and at J to 6 bases, leaving 8 bases not matched to a gene. Germline loops: CDR1 SEHNR, CDR2 FQNEAQ (reference sequence). CDR3 loop: CASSDGQVHDTQYF. CDR3 DNA: TGTGCCAGCAGCGACGGACAGGTGCACGATACGCAGTATTTT.

This clonotype was observed at least ten times. J is TRBJ2-7 and V is TRBV6-1, with a tentative D call TRBD2 (6 bases). There are 14 residues in the CDR3. The germline V gene encodes CDR1 MNHNS and CDR2 SASEGT. Trimming left V 7 bases short and J 0 bases short, with 13 bases between. This CDR3 reads CASKEGVGSYEQYF. Written as DNA, the CDR3 is TGTGCCAGCAAGGAGGGAGTGGGCTCCTACGAGCAGTACTTC.

V usage is TRBV19 and J usage is TRBJ2-5; D perhaps matches TRBD2 (6 bases). Germline V lookup: CDR1 LNHDA, CDR2 SQIVND (reference sequence). This CDR3 is 15 amino acids long. V was shortened by 4 bases and J by 1 base, with 13 bases between the two germline ends. The CDR3 bases are TGTGCCAGTAGTACCTCAGGAGGGACCCAAGAGACCCAGTACTTC. The encoded protein is CASSTSGGTQETQYF.

The chain recombines TRBV6-1 with TRBJ2-1; D uncertain. This CDR3 has 16 amino acids. Per germline, CDR1 MNHNS and CDR2 SASEGT. The V and J ends lost 2 bases and 7 bases respectively, with 18 bases between them. CDR3 protein: CASSELGRRLGNEQFF. DNA of the CDR3: TGTGCCAGCAGTGAATTGGGCAGGCGGCTGGGAAATGAGCAGTTCTTC.

Ten or more counts support this clonotype. DNA for the CDR3: TGTGCCAGCAGCTTTTCACAGGCTAGCTACGAGCAGTACTTC. Its translation: CASSFSQASYEQYF. This chain uses TRBV11-2 with TRBJ2-7; possibly TRBD1 for D (5 bases). The germline V gene has CDR1 SGHAT and CDR2 FQNNGV. V was trimmed by 3 bases and J by 3 bases, leaving 12 bases between them. The CDR3 spans 14 residues.

Ten or more counts support this clonotype. V is TRBV12-3 or TRBV12-4 and J is TRBJ2-1; the D call may be TRBD1 or TRBD2 (6 bases each). The V end was cut by 2 bases, the J end by 8 bases, with 13 bases between. The CDR3 contains 14 residues. CDR3 loop: CASSLIAGEDEQFF. CDR3 DNA: TGTGCCAGCAGTTTAATCGCAGGGGAGGATGAGCAGTTCTTC.

This clonotype was recorded a few times. The V call is TRBV3-1, the J call TRBJ2-7; 8 bases agree with TRBD2. This CDR3 region has 13 residues. Germline V CDR1 and CDR2: LGHDT, YNNKEL (reference sequence). Trimming at V came to 6 bases and at J to 3 bases, leaving 4 bases not matched to a gene. The CDR3 reads CASRLGTSYEQYF. DNA for the CDR3: TGTGCCAGCAGACTTGGGACTAGCTACGAGCAGTACTTC.

The V and J genes are TRBV9 and TRBJ2-7, with 11 nucleotides matching TRBD1. Trimming removed 4 bases from V and 6 bases from J; junction bases left unmatched: 9. This CDR3 region has 15 residues. The germline V gene encodes CDR1 SGDLS and CDR2 YYNGEE. The CDR3 sequence is CASSPRPGTGGEQYF. CDR3 nucleotide sequence: TGTGCCAGCAGCCCCCGCCCCGGGACAGGGGGCGAGCAGTACTTC. The full variable domain, completed using reference TRBV9 and TRBJ2-7, is DSGVTQTPKHLITATGQRVTLRCSPRSGDLSVYWYQQSLDQGLQFLIQYYNGEERAKGNILERFSAQQFPDLHSELNLSSLELGDSALYFCASSPRPGTGGEQYFGPGTRLTVT.

This clonotype was counted many times. This chain links TRBV5-1 with TRBJ2-1, with D unclear. The CDR3 contains 14 residues. CDR1 and CDR2 (germline): SGHRS, YFSETQ. The V end lost 0 bases, the J end lost 4 bases, and 8 bases lay between the germline ends. The CDR3 protein is CASSLAARYNEQFF. For the CDR3, the DNA is TGCGCCAGCAGCTTGGCCGCCAGATACAATGAGCAGTTCTTC.

The chain has TRBV19 and TRBJ2-3; 11 nucleotides agree with TRBD2. With 5 bases clipped from V and 5 bases from J, the junction kept 9 bases outside the gene matches. Germline-derived CDR1 and CDR2 are LNHDA and SQIVND (reference sequence). This CDR3 contains 16 residues. The CDR3 loop is CASSLGLAAAGDTQYF. In nucleotides, the CDR3 is TGTGCCAGTAGTCTGGGACTAGCGGCGGCTGGAGATACGCAGTATTTT.

This clonotype occurred many times. The V and J genes are TRBV3-1 and TRBJ1-1; D unclear. The germline V gene encodes CDR1 LGHDT and CDR2 YNNKEL (reference sequence). The CDR3 is made up of 17 amino acids. V was pared by 2 bases and J by 0 bases, with 16 bases between. CDR3: CASSQWFGGRVNTEAFF. The CDR3 region has the DNA TGTGCCAGCAGCCAATGGTTTGGTGGTCGGGTGAACACTGAAGCTTTCTTT.

This clonotype has a count of ten or more. The V call is TRBV7-3, the J call TRBJ2-3; 12 nucleotides match TRBD1. The germline V gene has CDR1 SGHTA and CDR2 FQGTGA. The CDR3 consists of 16 residues. V was clipped by 5 bases and J by 6 bases; unmatched bases: 9. This CDR3 is CASSPLGQGAGDTQYF. For the CDR3, the DNA is TGTGCCAGCAGCCCGCTGGGACAGGGGGCCGGGGATACGCAGTATTTT.

In its sample, this clonotype was seen many times. The genes are TRBV30 and TRBJ2-1; no reliable D call. Trimming left V 2 bases short and J 6 bases short, with 11 bases between. CDR3 length: 13 residues. Germline CDR1 reads GTSNPN; CDR2 reads SVGIG (reference sequence). In nucleotides, the CDR3 is TGTGCCTGGAGTTCCCAGGACCCCAATGAGCAGTTCTTC. Protein product: CAWSSQDPNEQFF.

This clonotype was recorded at least ten times. The chain combines TRBV15 with TRBJ1-5; D not certain. Trimming pared 0 bases from V and 8 bases from J, leaving 11 bases between. This CDR3 region has 14 residues. The germline gives CDR1 LNHNV, CDR2 YYDKDF (reference sequence). In DNA, the CDR3 is TGTGCCACCAGCAGAGATAGGAGGTACGAGCCCCAGCATTTT. Its translation is CATSRDRRYEPQHF.

This clonotype appeared a few times. The chain employs TRBV20-1 and TRBJ2-7; TRBD2 matches 9 bases. V lost 7 bases, J lost 4 bases, and 11 bases stayed unmatched. Germline V gene data show CDR1 as DFQATT and CDR2 as SNEGSKA (reference sequence). The CDR3 has 14 amino acids. CDR3 protein: CSGSSGTAIYEQYF. The CDR3 DNA reads TGCAGTGGGTCTAGCGGGACCGCAATTTACGAGCAGTACTTC.

A few counts support this clonotype. A much larger clone differs from this one at a single base, so this may be a read error. The chain combines TRBV2 with TRBJ2-1; TRBD2 aligns across 8 bases. The CDR3 spans 13 residues. CDR1 is SNHLY and CDR2 is FYNNEI in the germline V gene. The CDR3 sequence: CASRREAYNEQLF. The CDR3 bases are TGTGCCAGCAGGCGGGAGGCCTACAATGAGCAGCTCTTC.

This clonotype was seen a few times. This chain connects TRBV6-1 to TRBJ1-2; D is undetermined. CDR3 size: 12 residues. V was clipped by 5 bases and J by 8 bases, with 12 bases between them. Per the germline V gene, CDR1 is MNHNS and CDR2 is SASEGT. The CDR3 region has the DNA TGTGCCAGCAGTCCGGGCGCTTGGGGCTACACCTTC. It is translated as CASSPGAWGYTF.

The sample holds many counts of this clonotype. The chain couples TRBV20-1 to TRBJ2-7; 8 positions agree with TRBD2. The ends lost 6 bases at V and 0 bases at J; junction bases unmatched: 4. Germline V CDR1 and CDR2: DFQATT, SNEGSKA (reference sequence). The CDR3 length is 13 residues. DNA of the CDR3: TGCAGTGCGCCGGGACTAGACTCCTACGAGCAGTACTTC. Translating it yields CSAPGLDSYEQYF.

The V and J genes are TRBV5-4 and TRBJ2-7, with D perhaps matching TRBD2 (6 bases). Deletions cut 1 base from V and 8 bases from J, with 13 bases between. Per germline, CDR1 SGHNT and CDR2 YYREEE (reference sequence). The CDR3 covers 13 residues. Written as DNA, the CDR3 is TGTGCCAGCAGCTTGCGGGACTCACAACAGCAGTACTTC. Its translation is CASSLRDSQQQYF.

This clonotype was recorded a few times. The V call is TRBV11-2, the J call TRBJ2-2; tentative D call: TRBD2 (5 bases). The CDR3 has 14 amino acids. Germline V lookup: CDR1 SGHAT, CDR2 FQNNGV. Trimming pared 1 base from V and 7 bases from J, leaving 10 bases between. The DNA of the CDR3 is TGTGCCAGCAGCTTAGGCCCCAGCGGCGGGGAGCTGTTTTTT. Protein: CASSLGPSGGELFF. Supplemented by reference TRBV11-2 and TRBJ2-2, the full variable domain reads EAGVAQSPRYKIIEKRQSVAFWCNPISGHATLYWYQQILGQGPKLLIQFQNNGVVDDSQLPKDRFSAERLKGVDSTLKIQPAKLEDSAVYLCASSLGPSGGELFFGEGSRLTVL.

This clonotype was detected a few times. CDR3 loop: CASSTRDRHQETQYF. The CDR3, as DNA: TGCGCCAGCAGCACCCGGGACAGACACCAAGAGACCCAGTACTTC. This rearrangement joins TRBV10-2 to TRBJ2-5, with 7 bases identical to TRBD1. The CDR3 is made up of 15 amino acids. Per the germline V gene, CDR1 is WSHSY and CDR2 is SAAADI. V dropped 6 bases and J dropped 0; count of bases not matched to a gene: 7.